The 2 T cell receptor beta chains in this list originate from one sample, sequenced in a study of blood T cells in healthy people across ages. Through a sample-barcoded 5' primer and a J-beta primer mix, a second PCR was run for roughly 6 to 12 cycles. TCRdb re-called the 5' RACE reads through MiXCR, storing one row per CDR3 protein. The table lists around 1.7 million distinct CDR3 sequences, approximately 30% of them singletons. Sequencing was carried out using blood. The receptors here all came from a young woman in good health.

The chain uses TRBV14 and TRBJ1-1; D is uncertain. This CDR3 is 15 amino acids long. The V gene lost 3 bases and the J gene lost 0 bases, with 11 bases spanning the gap. CDR1 is SGHDN and CDR2 is FVKESK in the germline V gene. CDR3 in amino acids: CASSHIFSMNTEAFF. The CDR3 DNA is TGTGCCAGCAGCCACATATTTTCCATGAACACTGAAGCTTTCTTT.

This rearrangement joins TRBV27 to TRBJ1-2; no clear D. Trimming took 2 bases from V and 6 from J, leaving 10 bases between them. The CDR3 consists of 13 residues. CDR1 is MNHEY and CDR2 is SMNVEV in the germline V gene (reference sequence). The CDR3 DNA reads as TGTGCCAGCAGTTTAACGGGATCCCATGGCTACACCTTC. Residues: CASSLTGSHGYTF.